Listed here are 18 T cell receptor beta chains from one sample, sequenced in a study of shared clonotypes between healthy human individuals. TCRdb keeps only in-frame clones here, not all; method: immunoSEQ multiplex PCR. Of hundreds of thousands of clones listed, about 74% are singletons. Sequenced input: PBMCs. These TCRs come from a woman between 40 and 50 years old in good health. Some clones in this sample may be carry-over from other donors' samples.

The chain uses TRBV7-9 and TRBJ2-7; D ambiguous. V was cut by 5 bases and J by 9 bases, with 14 bases left in between. CDR1 is SEHNR and CDR2 is FQNEAQ in the germline V gene (reference sequence). The CDR3 is 12 amino acids. CDR3 in DNA: TGTGCCAGCAGCCCATCCTCCGGACGGCAGTACTTC. Encoded protein: CASSPSSGRQYF.

This clone appeared a few times. The chain links TRBV29-1 to TRBJ2-1, with TRBD2 matching 13 bases. CDR1 SQVTM and CDR2 ANQGSEA come from the germline V gene. The J segment lost 0 bases and the V segment lost 7 bases, leaving 3 bases of the junction unmatched. The CDR3 is 15 residues long. CDR3 residues: CSGTSGSFSYNEQFF. The CDR3, as DNA: TGCAGCGGGACTAGCGGGAGCTTCTCCTACAATGAGCAGTTCTTC.

The gene calls are TRBV27 and TRBJ2-2; tentatively, D is TRBD1 (5 bases). The CDR3 runs to 15 residues. CDR1 and CDR2 (germline): MNHEY, SMNVEV (reference sequence). Between the trimmed V and J ends, which lost 2 bases and 4 bases, there was a span of 11 bases. CDR3 sequence (DNA): TGTGCCAGCAGTTTAGGGCAAAGGGGCACCGGGGAGCTGTTTTTT. It codes for CASSLGQRGTGELFF.

Of note for this clone: The same CDR3 can be traced to other DNA sequences in this sample. V and J are TRBV5-4 and TRBJ1-1; D might be TRBD1 (5 bases). The CDR3 runs 13 residues. Germline assignment: CDR1 SGHNT and CDR2 YYREEE (reference sequence). Deletions cut 2 bases from V and 2 bases from J, with 7 bases between. CDR3 bases: TGTGCCAGCAGCTTTCAGGGAAACACTGAAGCTTTCTTT. Translated: CASSFQGNTEAFF.

The chain has TRBV6-5 and TRBJ2-7; D is perhaps TRBD2 (5 bases). The germline gives CDR1 MNHEY, CDR2 SVGAGI. The CDR3 contains 15 residues. V was cut by 6 bases and J by 5 bases, with 20 bases left in between. The CDR3 reads CASSSLGLGMDEQYF. Here the CDR3 DNA reads TGTGCCAGCAGCTCCCTCGGACTGGGAATGGACGAGCAGTACTTC.

A note on this clone: A read error is likely here: a far larger clone is one base away. The chain carries TRBV4-3 and TRBJ1-5; D unresolved. Germline CDR1 LGHNA, CDR2 YSLEER. This CDR3 spans 13 amino acids. This CDR3 is CASSQVSGQPQQF. The CDR3 DNA follows: TGCGCCAGCAGCCAAGTATCGGGTCAGCCCCAGCAGTTT.

This sequence joins TRBV14 and TRBJ2-7, with TRBD1 matching 12 bases. Losses at the gene ends were 4 bases for V and 7 bases for J; bases not matched to a gene: 8. Germline CDR1 and CDR2: SGHDN and FVKESK. This CDR3 has 15 residues. The CDR3 DNA reads as TGTGCCAGCAGCCGCGGGACAGGGGGCGGAGGGGAGCAGTACTTC. Encoded protein: CASSRGTGGGGEQYF. Based on the CDR3 plus reference TRBV14 and TRBJ2-7, the full variable domain is EAGVTQFPSHSVIEKGQTVTLRCDPISGHDNLYWYRRVMGKEIKFLLHFVKESKQDESGMPNNRFLAERTGGTYSTLKVQPAELEDSGVYFCASSRGTGGGGEQYFGPGTRLTVT.

The sample holds a few counts of this clone. The rearrangement uses TRBV5-1 and TRBJ1-2; D not resolved. V was trimmed by 0 bases and J by 3 bases, leaving 9 bases between them. Germline V CDR1 and CDR2: SGHRS, YFSETQ. The CDR3 consists of 14 residues. Here the CDR3 DNA reads TGCGCCAGCAGCTTGGACCCCGGGGACTATGGCTACACCTTC. It translates to CASSLDPGDYGYTF.

The rearrangement uses TRBV6-6 and TRBJ2-7; D is ambiguous. This CDR3 spans 12 amino acids. Trimming removed 7 bases at V and 4 bases at J, with 11 bases between. Per the germline V gene, CDR1 is MNHNY and CDR2 is SVGAGI (reference sequence). The CDR3 bases are TGTGCCAGCACTACGGTGGTATACGAGCAGTACTTC. Translation gives CASTTVVYEQYF.

V and J are TRBV28 and TRBJ2-7, with 10 bases matching TRBD2. With 6 bases clipped from V and 5 bases from J, the junction kept 4 bases outside the gene matches. The CDR3 is 13 amino acids. Germline V lookup: CDR1 MDHEN, CDR2 SYDVKM. The CDR3 nucleotides read TGTGCCAGCAGACTAGCGGGAAGCCACGAGCAGTACTTC. This sequence encodes CASRLAGSHEQYF.

The chain recombines TRBV19 with TRBJ2-3, with 10 nucleotides matching TRBD2. The CDR3 sequence is 14 residues long. The J segment lost 4 bases and the V segment lost 4 bases, leaving 2 bases of the junction unmatched. Germline values: CDR1 LNHDA, CDR2 SQIVND (reference sequence). The CDR3 loop is CASSRSGRADTQYF. Here the CDR3 DNA reads TGTGCCAGTAGTAGAAGCGGGAGGGCAGATACGCAGTATTTT.

This clone was counted only a few times. The chain employs TRBV14 and TRBJ2-1; 9 bases fit TRBD2. V lost 4 bases to trimming and J lost 7 bases; unmatched junction nucleotides: 8. The CDR3 is 15 amino acids. Germline lookup yields CDR1 SGHDN and CDR2 FVKESK. The CDR3: CASSPDLAGWNEQFF. In DNA, the CDR3 is TGTGCCAGCAGCCCCGACCTAGCGGGGTGGAATGAGCAGTTCTTC.

To note about this clone: A much larger clone sits a single nucleotide away, making a read error possible. V is TRBV7-8 and J is TRBJ2-1; perhaps D is TRBD1 or TRBD2 (5 bases each). The CDR3 contains 17 residues. Trimming took 5 bases from V and 0 from J, leaving 17 bases between them. Germline CDR1 is SGHVS and CDR2 is FQNEAQ. Written as DNA, the CDR3 is TGTGCCAGCAGCGCTCACCCCGGGACGACCTCCTACAATGAGCAGTTCTTC. Its protein product is CASSAHPGTTSYNEQFF.

The chain employs TRBV29-1 and TRBJ2-2, with 9 bases aligning to TRBD2. J was trimmed by 13 bases and V by 3 bases; bases with no gene match: 6. The CDR3 spans 12 residues. CDR1 SQVTM and CDR2 ANQGSEA come from the germline V gene. The CDR3 sequence: CSVDRGGRGLFF. DNA of the CDR3: TGCAGCGTTGATCGTGGCGGGAGGGGGCTGTTTTTT.

With regard to this clone: A junction end diverges from the germline sequence, so it may reflect a read error. This chain links TRBV15 with TRBJ1-2; 7 bases map to TRBD1. This CDR3 is built from 16 residues. Germline V gene sequence: CDR1 LNHNV, CDR2 YYDKDF (reference sequence). The CDR3 loop reads CTTSRDLRGTEGGYTF. CDR3 coding DNA: TGTACCACCAGCAGAGATCTAAGGGGGACAGAGGGTGGCTACACCTTC. Full variable domain (missing parts from reference TRBV15 and TRBJ1-2): DAMVIQNPRYQVTQFGKPVTLSCSQTLNHNVMYWYQQKSSQAPKLLFHYYDKDFNNEADTPDNFQSRRPNTSFCFLDIRSPGLGDTAMYLCTTSRDLRGTEGGYTFGSGTRLTVV.

The J gene is TRBJ2-1, the V gene TRBV19, with 7 bases aligning to TRBD2. The CDR3 is 15 residues long. J was trimmed by 10 bases and V by 9 bases; bases with no gene match: 18. The germline V gene has CDR1 LNHDA and CDR2 SQIVND (reference sequence). DNA for the CDR3: TGTGCCAGCGGCCCGGGGGGTAGCGGACTAAAGGAGCAGTTCTTC. It specifies CASGPGGSGLKEQFF.

Only a few counts were recorded for this clone. The sample holds other DNA sequences that translate to the same CDR3. The V and J genes are TRBV5-1 and TRBJ1-1; 9 positions agree with TRBD1. The CDR3 spans 14 residues. J gave up 1 base and V 3 bases, and 1 base lay outside the gene matches. Germline CDR1 reads SGHRS; CDR2 reads YFSETQ. The CDR3 sequence: CASSSDRGNTEAFF. DNA of the CDR3: TGCGCCAGCAGCTCGGACAGGGGGAACACTGAAGCTTTCTTT.

At least ten counts were recorded for this clone. The V call is TRBV9, the J call TRBJ2-5; D uncertain. The CDR3 is made up of 13 amino acids. Germline assignment: CDR1 SGDLS and CDR2 YYNGEE. The V and J ends lost 3 bases and 0 bases respectively, with 6 bases between them. This CDR3 reads CASSGDNQETQYF. CDR3 sequence (DNA): TGTGCCAGCAGCGGCGACAACCAAGAGACCCAGTACTTC.